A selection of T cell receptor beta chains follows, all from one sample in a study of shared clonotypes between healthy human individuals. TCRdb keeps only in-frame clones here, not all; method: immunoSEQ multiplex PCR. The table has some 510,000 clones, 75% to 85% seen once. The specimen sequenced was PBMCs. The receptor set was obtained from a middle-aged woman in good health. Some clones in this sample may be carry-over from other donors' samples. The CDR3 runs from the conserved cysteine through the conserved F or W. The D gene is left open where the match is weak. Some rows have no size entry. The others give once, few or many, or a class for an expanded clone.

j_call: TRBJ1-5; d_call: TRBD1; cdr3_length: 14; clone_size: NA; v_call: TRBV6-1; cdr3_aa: CASDRENSNQPQHF; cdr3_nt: TGTGCCAGCGACAGGGAAAATAGCAATCAGCCCCAGCATTTT
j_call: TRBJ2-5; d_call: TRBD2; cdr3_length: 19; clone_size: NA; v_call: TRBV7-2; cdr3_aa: CASSLVRLAGRQPQETQYF; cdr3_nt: TGTGCCAGCAGCTTAGTTCGTCTAGCGGGTAGGCAACCCCAAGAGACCCAGTACTTC
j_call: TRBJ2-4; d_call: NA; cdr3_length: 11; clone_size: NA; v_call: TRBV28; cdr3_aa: CASSSAVIQYF; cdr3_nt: TGTGCCAGCAGTTCAGCGGTTATTCAGTACTTC
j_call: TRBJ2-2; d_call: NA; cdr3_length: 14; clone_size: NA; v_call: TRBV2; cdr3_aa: CASSGLVNTGELFF; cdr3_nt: TGTGCCAGCAGTGGCCTAGTAAACACCGGGGAGCTGTTTTTT
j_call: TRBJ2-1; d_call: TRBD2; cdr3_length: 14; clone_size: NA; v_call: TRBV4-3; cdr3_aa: CASSHSGGGDEQFF; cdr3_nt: TGCGCCAGCAGCCATAGCGGGGGGGGCGATGAGCAGTTCTTC
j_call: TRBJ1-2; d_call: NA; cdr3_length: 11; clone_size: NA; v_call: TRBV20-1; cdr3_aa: CSTPGLYGYTF; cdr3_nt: TGCAGTACCCCGGGGCTTTATGGCTACACCTTC
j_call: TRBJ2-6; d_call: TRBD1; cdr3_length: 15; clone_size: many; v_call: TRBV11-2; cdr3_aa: CASSPDRVGANVLTF; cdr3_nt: TGTGCCAGCAGCCCAGACAGGGTTGGGGCCAACGTCCTGACTTTC
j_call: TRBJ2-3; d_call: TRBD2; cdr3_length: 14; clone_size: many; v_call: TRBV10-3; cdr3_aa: CAISEQRDADTQYF; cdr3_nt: TGTGCCATCAGTGAACAGCGGGACGCAGATACGCAGTATTTT
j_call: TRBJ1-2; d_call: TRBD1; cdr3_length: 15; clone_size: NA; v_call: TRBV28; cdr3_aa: CASRQVQGGSDGYTF; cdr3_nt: TGTGCCAGCAGGCAGGTACAGGGGGGTTCAGATGGCTACACCTTC
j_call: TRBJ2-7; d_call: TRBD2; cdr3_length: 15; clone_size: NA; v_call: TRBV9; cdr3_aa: CASSVASSGAYEQYF; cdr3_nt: TGTGCCAGCAGCGTAGCGTCTAGCGGGGCCTACGAGCAGTACTTC
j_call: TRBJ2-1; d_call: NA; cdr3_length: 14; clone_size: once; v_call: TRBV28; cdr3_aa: CASSPLSSYNEQFF; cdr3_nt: TGTGCCAGCAGTCCACTGAGCTCCTACAATGAGCAGTTCTTC
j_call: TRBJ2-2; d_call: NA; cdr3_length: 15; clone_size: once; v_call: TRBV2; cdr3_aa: CASSESPANTGELFF; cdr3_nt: TGTGCCAGCAGTGAGAGTCCTGCCAACACCGGGGAGCTGTTTTTT
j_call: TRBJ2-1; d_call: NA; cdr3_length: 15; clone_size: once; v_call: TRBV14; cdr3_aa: CASSPGDSPAGEQFF; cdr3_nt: TGTGCCAGCAGCCCCGGGGACTCCCCTGCGGGTGAGCAGTTCTTC
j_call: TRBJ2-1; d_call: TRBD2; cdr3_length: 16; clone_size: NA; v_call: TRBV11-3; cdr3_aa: CASSLGSSGRANEQFF; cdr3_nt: TGTGCCAGCAGCTTAGGGTCTAGCGGGAGGGCCAATGAGCAGTTCTTC
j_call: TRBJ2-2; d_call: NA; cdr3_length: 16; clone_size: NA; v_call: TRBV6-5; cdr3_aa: CASSYSGRGKPGELFF; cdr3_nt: TGTGCCAGCAGTTACTCAGGACGGGGGAAGCCCGGGGAGCTGTTTTTT
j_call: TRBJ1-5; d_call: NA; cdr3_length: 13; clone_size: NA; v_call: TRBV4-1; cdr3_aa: CASSHDRGQPQHF; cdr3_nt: TGCGCCAGCAGCCATGATAGGGGACAGCCCCAGCATTTT
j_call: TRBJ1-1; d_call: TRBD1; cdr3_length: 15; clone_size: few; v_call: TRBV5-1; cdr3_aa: CASSFREQGVFEAFF; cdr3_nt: TGCGCCAGCAGCTTCCGGGAACAGGGGGTTTTTGAAGCTTTCTTT
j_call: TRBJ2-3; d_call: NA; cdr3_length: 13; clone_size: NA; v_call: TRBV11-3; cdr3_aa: CASSRDTSDTQYF; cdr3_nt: TGTGCCAGCAGTCGGGACACGTCAGATACGCAGTATTTT
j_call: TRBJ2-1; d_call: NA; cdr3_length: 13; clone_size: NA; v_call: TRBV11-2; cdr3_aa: CALGVTSYNEQFF; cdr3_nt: TGTGCCCTCGGAGTGACCTCCTACAATGAGCAGTTCTTC
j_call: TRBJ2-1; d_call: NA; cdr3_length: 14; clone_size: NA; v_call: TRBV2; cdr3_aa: CASTLEGVYNEQFF; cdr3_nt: TGTGCCAGCACTCTGGAGGGGGTCTACAATGAGCAGTTCTTC
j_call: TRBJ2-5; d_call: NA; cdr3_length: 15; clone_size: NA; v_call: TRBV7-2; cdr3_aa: CASSFRGRWQETQYF; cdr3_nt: TGTGCCAGCAGCTTTCGGGGGCGTTGGCAAGAGACCCAGTACTTC
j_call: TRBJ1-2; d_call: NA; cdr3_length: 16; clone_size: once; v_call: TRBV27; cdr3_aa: CASSPRRQSAFYGYTF; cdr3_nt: TGTGCCAGCAGTCCCCGCCGACAGTCGGCCTTCTATGGCTACACCTTC
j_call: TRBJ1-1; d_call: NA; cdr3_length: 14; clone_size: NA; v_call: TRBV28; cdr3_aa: CASPPPMGGTEAFF; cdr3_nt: TGTGCCAGCCCTCCTCCCATGGGGGGCACTGAAGCTTTCTTT
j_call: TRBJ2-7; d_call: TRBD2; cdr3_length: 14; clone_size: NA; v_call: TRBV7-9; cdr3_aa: CASSPTSGTYEQYF; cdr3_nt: TGTGCCAGCAGCCCGACTAGCGGAACCTACGAGCAGTACTTC
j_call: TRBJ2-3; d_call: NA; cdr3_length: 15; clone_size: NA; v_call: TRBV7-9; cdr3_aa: CASSLERQRTDTQYF; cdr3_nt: TGTGCCAGCAGCCTGGAAAGACAGCGCACAGATACGCAGTATTTT
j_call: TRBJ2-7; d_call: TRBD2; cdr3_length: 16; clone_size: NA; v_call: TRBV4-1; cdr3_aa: CASSQGASGGFYEQYF; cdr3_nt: TGCGCCAGCAGCCAAGGGGCTTCGGGAGGTTTCTACGAGCAGTACTTC
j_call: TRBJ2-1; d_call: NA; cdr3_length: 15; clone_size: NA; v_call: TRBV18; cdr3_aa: CASSPPVQGENEQFF; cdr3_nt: TGTGCCAGCTCACCACCGGTACAGGGTGAAAATGAGCAGTTCTTC
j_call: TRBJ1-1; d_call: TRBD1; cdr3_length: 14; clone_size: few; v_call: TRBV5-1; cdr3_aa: CASSLTGANTEAFF; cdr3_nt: TGCGCCAGCAGCTTGACAGGGGCGAACACTGAAGCTTTCTTT
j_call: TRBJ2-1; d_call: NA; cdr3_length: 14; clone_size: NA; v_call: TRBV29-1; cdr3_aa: CSVEKGVSYNEQFF; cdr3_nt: TGCAGCGTTGAAAAGGGGGTATCCTACAATGAGCAGTTCTTC
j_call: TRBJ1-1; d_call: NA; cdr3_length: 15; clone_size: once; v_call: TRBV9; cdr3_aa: CASSVAPEADTEAFF; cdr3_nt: TGTGCCAGCAGCGTAGCCCCCGAAGCGGACACTGAAGCTTTCTTT
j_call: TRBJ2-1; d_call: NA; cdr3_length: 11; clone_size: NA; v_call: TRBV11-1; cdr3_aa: CASSKGHEQFF; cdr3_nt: TGTGCCAGCAGCAAAGGGCATGAGCAGTTCTTC
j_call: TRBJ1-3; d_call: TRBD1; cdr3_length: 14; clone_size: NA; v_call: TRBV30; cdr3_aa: CAWTTGQAGNTIYF; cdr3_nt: TGTGCCTGGACCACCGGACAGGCTGGAAACACCATATATTTT
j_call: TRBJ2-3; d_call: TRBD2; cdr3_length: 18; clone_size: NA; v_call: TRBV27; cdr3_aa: CASSAIGGLAGGTDTQYF; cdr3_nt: TGTGCCAGCAGTGCTATCGGGGGACTAGCGGGTGGCACAGATACGCAGTATTTT
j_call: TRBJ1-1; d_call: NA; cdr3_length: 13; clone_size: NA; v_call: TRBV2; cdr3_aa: CASSERVGLEAFF; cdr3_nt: TGTGCCAGCAGTGAACGGGTAGGGCTTGAAGCTTTCTTT
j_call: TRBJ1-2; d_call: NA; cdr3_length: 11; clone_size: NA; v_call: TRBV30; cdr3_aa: CAWEQFYGYTF; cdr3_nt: TGTGCCTGGGAGCAGTTCTATGGCTACACCTTC
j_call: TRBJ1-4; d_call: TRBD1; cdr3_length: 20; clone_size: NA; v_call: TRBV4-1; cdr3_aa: CASSQTRRQGAFSTNEKLFF; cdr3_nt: TGCGCCAGCAGCCAGACCAGAAGACAGGGGGCCTTTTCAACTAATGAAAAACTGTTTTTT
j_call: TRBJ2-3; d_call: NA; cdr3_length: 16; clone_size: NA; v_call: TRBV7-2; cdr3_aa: CASSFRWSELTDTQYF; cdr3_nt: TGTGCCAGCAGCTTTCGGTGGAGCGAGTTGACAGATACGCAGTATTTT
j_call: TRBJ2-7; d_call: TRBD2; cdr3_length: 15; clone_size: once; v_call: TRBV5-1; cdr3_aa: CASSPPREGRYEQYF; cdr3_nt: TGCGCCAGCAGCCCCCCGAGGGAGGGACGATACGAGCAGTACTTC
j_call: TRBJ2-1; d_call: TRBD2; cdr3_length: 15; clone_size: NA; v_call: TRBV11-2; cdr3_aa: CASSRNPGLADEQFF; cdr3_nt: TGTGCCAGCAGCCGAAACCCGGGACTAGCGGATGAGCAGTTCTTC
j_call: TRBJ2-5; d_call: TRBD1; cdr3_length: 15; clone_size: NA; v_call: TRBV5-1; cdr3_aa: CASSPQTGRGETQYF; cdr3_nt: TGCGCCAGCAGCCCCCAGACAGGGCGCGGGGAGACCCAGTACTTC
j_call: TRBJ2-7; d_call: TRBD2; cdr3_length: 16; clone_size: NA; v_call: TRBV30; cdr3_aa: CAWSAPRSGIRNEQYF; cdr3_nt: TGTGCCTGGAGTGCCCCCCGCAGCGGGATAAGGAACGAGCAGTACTTC
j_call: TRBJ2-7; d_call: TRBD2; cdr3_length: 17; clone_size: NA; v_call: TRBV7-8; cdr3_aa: CASSLEFPSGSAFEQYF; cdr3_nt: TGTGCCAGCAGCTTAGAGTTCCCTAGCGGGAGCGCCTTCGAGCAGTACTTC
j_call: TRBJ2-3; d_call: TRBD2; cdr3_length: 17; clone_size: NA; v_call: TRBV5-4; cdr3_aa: CASSLEAREPSTDTQYF; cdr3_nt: TGTGCCAGCAGCTTGGAGGCGCGGGAGCCCAGCACAGATACGCAGTATTTT
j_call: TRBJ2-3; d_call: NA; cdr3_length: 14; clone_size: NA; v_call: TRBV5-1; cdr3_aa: CASGPITSTDTQYF; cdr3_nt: TGCGCCAGCGGGCCTATCACTAGCACAGATACGCAGTATTTT
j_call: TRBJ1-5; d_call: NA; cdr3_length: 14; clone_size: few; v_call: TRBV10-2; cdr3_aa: CASSEGYSNQPQHF; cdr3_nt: TGCGCCAGCAGTGAGGGGTATAGCAATCAGCCCCAGCATTTT
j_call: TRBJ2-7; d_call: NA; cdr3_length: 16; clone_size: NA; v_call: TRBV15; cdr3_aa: CATRDNRKTISDEQYF; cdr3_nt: TGTGCCACCAGAGACAACAGGAAGACGATCTCAGACGAGCAGTACTTC
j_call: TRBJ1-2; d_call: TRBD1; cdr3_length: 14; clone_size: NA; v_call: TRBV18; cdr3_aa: CASSPDRLHYGYTF; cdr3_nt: TGTGCCAGCTCACCGGACAGGCTTCACTATGGCTACACCTTC
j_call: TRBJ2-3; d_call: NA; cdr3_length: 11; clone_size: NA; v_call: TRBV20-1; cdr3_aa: CSARVTDTQYF; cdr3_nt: TGCAGTGCGAGGGTAACAGATACGCAGTATTTT
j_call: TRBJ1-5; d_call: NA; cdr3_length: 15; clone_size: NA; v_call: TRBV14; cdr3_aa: CASSPRSYSNQPQHF; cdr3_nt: TGTGCCAGCAGCCCTAGAAGCTATAGCAATCAGCCCCAGCATTTT
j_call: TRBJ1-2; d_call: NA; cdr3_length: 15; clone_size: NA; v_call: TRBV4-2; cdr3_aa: CASSQGGAGAYGYTF; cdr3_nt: TGTGCCAGCAGCCAAGGAGGGGCAGGAGCCTATGGCTACACCTTC
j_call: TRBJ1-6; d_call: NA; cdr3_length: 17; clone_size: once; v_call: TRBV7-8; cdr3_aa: CASSFSLYRDPNSPLHF; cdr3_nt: TGTGCCAGCAGCTTTAGCCTATATCGGGACCCAAATTCACCCCTCCACTTT
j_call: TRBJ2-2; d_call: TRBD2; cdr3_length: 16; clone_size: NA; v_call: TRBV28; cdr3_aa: CASSPISGRAAGELFF; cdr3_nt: TGTGCCAGCAGTCCAATTAGCGGGAGGGCCGCCGGGGAGCTGTTTTTT
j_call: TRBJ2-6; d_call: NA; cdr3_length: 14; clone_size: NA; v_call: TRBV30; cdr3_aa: CAWYGGLGANVLTF; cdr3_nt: TGTGCCTGGTACGGGGGGCTTGGGGCCAACGTCCTGACTTTC
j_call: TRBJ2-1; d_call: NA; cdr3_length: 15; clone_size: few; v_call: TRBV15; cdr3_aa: CATSRDGQRSNEQFF; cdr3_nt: TGTGCCACCAGCAGAGATGGACAGCGTAGCAATGAGCAGTTCTTC
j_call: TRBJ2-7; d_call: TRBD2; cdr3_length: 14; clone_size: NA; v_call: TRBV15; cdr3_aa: CATSRGLAPHEQYF; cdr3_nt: TGTGCCACCAGCAGAGGACTAGCGCCCCACGAGCAGTACTTC
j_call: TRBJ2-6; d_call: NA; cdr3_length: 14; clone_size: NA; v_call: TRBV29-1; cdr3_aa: CSVEGFSGANVLTF; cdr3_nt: TGCAGCGTTGAGGGTTTCTCTGGGGCCAACGTCCTGACTTTC
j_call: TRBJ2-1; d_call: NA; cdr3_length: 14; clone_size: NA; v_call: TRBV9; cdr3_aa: CASSVGSGYNEQFF; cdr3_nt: TGTGCCAGCAGCGTAGGAAGCGGGTACAATGAGCAGTTCTTC